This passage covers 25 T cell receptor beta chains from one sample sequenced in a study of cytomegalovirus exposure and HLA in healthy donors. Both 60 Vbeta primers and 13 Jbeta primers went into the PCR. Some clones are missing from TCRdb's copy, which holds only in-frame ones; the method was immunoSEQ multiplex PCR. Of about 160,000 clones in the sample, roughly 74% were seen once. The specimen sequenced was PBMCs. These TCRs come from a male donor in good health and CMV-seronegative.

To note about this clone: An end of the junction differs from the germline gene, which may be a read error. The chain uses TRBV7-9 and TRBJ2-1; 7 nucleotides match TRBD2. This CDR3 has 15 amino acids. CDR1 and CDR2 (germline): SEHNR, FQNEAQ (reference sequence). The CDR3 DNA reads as TGTTCCAGCAGCTGGACTAGAACAATTTACAATGAGCAGTTCTTC. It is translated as CSSSWTRTIYNEQFF.

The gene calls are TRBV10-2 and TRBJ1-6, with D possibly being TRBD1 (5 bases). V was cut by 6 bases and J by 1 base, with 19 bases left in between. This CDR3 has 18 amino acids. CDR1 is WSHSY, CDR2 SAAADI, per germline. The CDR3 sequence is CASRGAVPQGSYNSPLHF. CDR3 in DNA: TGCGCCAGCAGAGGGGCCGTGCCCCAAGGATCCTATAATTCACCCCTCCACTTT.

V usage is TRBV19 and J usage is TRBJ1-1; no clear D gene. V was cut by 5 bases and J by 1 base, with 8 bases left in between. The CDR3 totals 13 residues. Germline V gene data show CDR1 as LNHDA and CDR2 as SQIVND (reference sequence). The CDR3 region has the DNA TGTGCCAGTAGTTGGGCAGCGAACACTGAAGCTTTCTTT. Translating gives CASSWAANTEAFF.

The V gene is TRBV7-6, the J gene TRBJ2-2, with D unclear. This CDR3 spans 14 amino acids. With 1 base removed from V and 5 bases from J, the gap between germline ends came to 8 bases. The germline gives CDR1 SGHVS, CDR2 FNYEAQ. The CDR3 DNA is TGTGCCAGCAGCTTAGTAGCAAGTACCGGGGAGCTGTTTTTT. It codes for CASSLVASTGELFF.

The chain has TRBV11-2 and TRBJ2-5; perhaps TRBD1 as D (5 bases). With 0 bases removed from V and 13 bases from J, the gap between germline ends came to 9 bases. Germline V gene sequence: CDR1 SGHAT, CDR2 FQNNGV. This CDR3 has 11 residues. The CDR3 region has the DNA TGTGCCAGCAGCTTAGAATGGGGCCTGTACTTC. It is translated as CASSLEWGLYF.

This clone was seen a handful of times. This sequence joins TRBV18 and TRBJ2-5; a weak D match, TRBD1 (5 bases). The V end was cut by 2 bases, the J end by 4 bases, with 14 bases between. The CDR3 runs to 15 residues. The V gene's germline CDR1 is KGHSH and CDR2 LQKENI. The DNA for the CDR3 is TGTGCCAGCTCACCAAGGGGCCAAAAGGGAGAGACCCAGTACTTC. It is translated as CASSPRGQKGETQYF.

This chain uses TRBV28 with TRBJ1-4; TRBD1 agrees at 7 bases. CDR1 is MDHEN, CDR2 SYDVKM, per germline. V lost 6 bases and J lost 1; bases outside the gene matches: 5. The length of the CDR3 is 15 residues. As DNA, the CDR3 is TGTGCCAGCAGAAGCCCAGGGGGAACTAATGAAAAACTGTTTTTT. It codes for CASRSPGGTNEKLFF.

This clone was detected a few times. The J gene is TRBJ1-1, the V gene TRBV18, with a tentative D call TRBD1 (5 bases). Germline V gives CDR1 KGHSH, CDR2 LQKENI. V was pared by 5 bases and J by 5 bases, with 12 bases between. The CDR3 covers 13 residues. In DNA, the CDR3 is TGTGCCAGCTCAGCCGGGGAGGGGACTGAAGCTTTCTTT. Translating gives CASSAGEGTEAFF.

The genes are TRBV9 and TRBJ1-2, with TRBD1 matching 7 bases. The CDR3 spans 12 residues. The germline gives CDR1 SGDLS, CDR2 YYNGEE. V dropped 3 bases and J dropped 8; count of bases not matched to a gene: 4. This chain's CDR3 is CASSAGGRGYTF. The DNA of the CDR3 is TGTGCCAGCAGCGCAGGGGGTCGCGGCTACACCTTC.

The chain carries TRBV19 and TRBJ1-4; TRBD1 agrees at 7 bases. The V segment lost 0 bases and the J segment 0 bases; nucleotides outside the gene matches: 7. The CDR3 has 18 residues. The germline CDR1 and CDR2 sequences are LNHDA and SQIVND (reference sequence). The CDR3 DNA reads TGTGCCAGTAGTATAGAGCGGGACAGAAAGACAACTAATGAAAAACTGTTTTTT. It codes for CASSIERDRKTTNEKLFF.

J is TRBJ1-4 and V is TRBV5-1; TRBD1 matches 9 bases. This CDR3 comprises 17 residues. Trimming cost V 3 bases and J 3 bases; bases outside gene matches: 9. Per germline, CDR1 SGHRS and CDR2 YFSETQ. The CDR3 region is CASSSTGGGGSNEKLFF. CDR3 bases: TGCGCCAGCAGCTCTACAGGGGGCGGAGGTTCTAATGAAAAACTGTTTTTT.

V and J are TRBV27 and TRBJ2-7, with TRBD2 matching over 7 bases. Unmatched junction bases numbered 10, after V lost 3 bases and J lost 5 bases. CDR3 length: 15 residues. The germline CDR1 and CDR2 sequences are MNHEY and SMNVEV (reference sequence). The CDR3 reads CASSLLEGRGDEQYF. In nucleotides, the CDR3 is TGTGCCAGCAGTTTGTTGGAAGGACGGGGGGACGAGCAGTACTTC.

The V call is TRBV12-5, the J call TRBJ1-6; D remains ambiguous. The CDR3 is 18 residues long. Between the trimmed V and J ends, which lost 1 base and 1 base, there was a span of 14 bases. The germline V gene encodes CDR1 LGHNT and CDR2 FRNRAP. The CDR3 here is CASGLDGGVLSYNSPLHF. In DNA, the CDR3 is TGTGCTAGTGGTTTGGATGGCGGGGTGTTGTCCTATAATTCACCCCTCCACTTT. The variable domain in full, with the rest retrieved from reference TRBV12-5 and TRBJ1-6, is DARVTQTPRHKVTEMGQEVTMRCQPILGHNTVFWYRQTMMQGLELLAYFRNRAPLDDSGMPKDRFSAEMPDATLATLKIQPSEPRDSAVYFCASGLDGGVLSYNSPLHFGNGTRLTVT.

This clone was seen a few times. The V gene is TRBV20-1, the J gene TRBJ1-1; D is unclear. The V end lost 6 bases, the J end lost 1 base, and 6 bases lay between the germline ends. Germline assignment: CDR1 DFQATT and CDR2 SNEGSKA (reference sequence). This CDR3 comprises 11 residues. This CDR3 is CSAPGNTEAFF. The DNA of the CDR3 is TGCAGTGCCCCAGGGAACACTGAAGCTTTCTTT.

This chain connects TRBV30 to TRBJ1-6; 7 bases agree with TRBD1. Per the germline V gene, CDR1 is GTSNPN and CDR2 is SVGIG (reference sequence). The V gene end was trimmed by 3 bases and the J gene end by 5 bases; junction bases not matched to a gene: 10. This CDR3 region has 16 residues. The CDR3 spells CAWRETGVWDNSPLHF. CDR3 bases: TGTGCCTGGAGGGAAACAGGGGTGTGGGATAATTCACCCCTCCACTTT.

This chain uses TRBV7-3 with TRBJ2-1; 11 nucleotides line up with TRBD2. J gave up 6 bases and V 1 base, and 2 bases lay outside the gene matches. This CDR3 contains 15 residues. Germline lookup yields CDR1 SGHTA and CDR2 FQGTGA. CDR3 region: CASSLMLAGGNEQFF. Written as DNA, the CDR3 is TGTGCCAGCAGCTTAATGCTAGCGGGAGGCAATGAGCAGTTCTTC.

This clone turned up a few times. The CDR3 spells CASGPGSSETQYF. The CDR3, as DNA: TGTGCTAGTGGTCCCGGGAGTTCAGAGACCCAGTACTTC. J is TRBJ2-5 and V is TRBV12-5, with a tentative D call TRBD2 (6 bases). This CDR3 comprises 13 residues. Germline V lookup: CDR1 LGHNT, CDR2 FRNRAP. V lost 5 bases and J lost 4, with 11 bases in between.

The CDR3 reads CASTGNKPEPKHNEQFF. Written as DNA, the CDR3 is TGTGCCAGCACTGGAAATAAGCCGGAGCCAAAACACAATGAGCAGTTCTTC. This rearrangement joins TRBV18 to TRBJ2-1; D is unclear. The CDR3 is made up of 17 amino acids. Germline CDR1 reads KGHSH; CDR2 reads LQKENI. Trimming took 8 bases from V and 5 from J, leaving 25 bases between them.

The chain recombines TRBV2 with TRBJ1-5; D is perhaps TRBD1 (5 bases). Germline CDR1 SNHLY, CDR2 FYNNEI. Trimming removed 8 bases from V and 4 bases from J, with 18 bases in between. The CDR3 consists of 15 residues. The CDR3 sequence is CASGNSDTDNQPQHF. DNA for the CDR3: TGTGCCAGCGGTAATTCGGACACCGATAATCAGCCCCAGCATTTT.

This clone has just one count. The CDR3 nucleotides are TGTGCCAGCAGCCCCCGACAGGGGGGGAGCACTGAAGCTTTCTTT. It yields the protein CASSPRQGGSTEAFF. This sequence joins TRBV7-3 and TRBJ1-1, with 9 bases identical to TRBD1. The CDR3 loop spans 15 amino acids. Germline lookup yields CDR1 SGHTA and CDR2 FQGTGA. V lost 5 bases to trimming and J lost 4 bases; unmatched junction nucleotides: 8.

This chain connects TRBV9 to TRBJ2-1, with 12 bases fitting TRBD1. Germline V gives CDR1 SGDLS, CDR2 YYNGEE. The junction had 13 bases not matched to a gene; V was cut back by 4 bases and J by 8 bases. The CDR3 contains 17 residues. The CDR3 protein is CASSSSTPGQGADEQFF. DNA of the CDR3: TGTGCCAGCAGCTCCTCCACCCCGGGACAGGGGGCCGATGAGCAGTTCTTC.

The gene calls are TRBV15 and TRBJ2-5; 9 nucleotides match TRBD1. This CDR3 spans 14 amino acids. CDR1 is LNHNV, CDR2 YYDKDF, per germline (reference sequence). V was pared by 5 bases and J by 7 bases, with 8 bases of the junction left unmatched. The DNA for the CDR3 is TGTGCCACCAGCCCAGACAGGGGGAGAGGGACCCAGTACTTC. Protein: CATSPDRGRGTQYF.

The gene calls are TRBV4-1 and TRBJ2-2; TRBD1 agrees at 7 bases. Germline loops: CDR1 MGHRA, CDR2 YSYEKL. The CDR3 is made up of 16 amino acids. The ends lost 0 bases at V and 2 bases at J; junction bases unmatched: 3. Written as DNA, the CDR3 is TGCGCCAGCAGCCAAGAAGGGGGCCTAAACACCGGGGAGCTGTTTTTT. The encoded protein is CASSQEGGLNTGELFF.

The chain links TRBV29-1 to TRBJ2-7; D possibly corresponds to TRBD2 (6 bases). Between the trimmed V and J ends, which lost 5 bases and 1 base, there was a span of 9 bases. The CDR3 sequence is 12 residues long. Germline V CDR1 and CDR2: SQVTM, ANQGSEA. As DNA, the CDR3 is TGCAGCGTTTCCGGGACTTCCTACGAGCAGTACTTC. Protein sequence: CSVSGTSYEQYF.

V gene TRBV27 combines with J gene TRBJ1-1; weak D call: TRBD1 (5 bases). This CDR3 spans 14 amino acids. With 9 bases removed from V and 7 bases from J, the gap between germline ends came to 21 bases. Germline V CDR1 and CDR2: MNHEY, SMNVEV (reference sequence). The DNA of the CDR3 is TGTGCCAGTGTGGACGGGGGAGGGTTGGGTGAAGCTTTCTTT. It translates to CASVDGGGLGEAFF.